A single sample gave rise to the 17 T cell receptor beta chains below, sequenced in a study of molecular identifiers for immune sequencing clone quantification. MiXCR, run by TCRdb on the PCR reads, gives a single entry per CDR3 protein. The sample has about half a million distinct CDR3 sequences, 25% seen once. What was sequenced was naive CD8+ T cells from blood, with Jurkat cell RNA spiked in. Documented subset: FACS-sorted CD8+CD4-CCR7+CD45RA+ naive T cells. These receptors were obtained from a human donor in good health. Some libraries in this study had Jurkat cell RNA spiked in.

In its sample, this clonotype was seen many times. The V gene is TRBV29-1, the J gene TRBJ1-3; TRBD1 is a possible D gene (5 bases). Between the trimmed V and J ends, which lost 5 bases and 1 base, there was a span of 9 bases. This CDR3 region has 13 residues. Germline lookup yields CDR1 SQVTM and CDR2 ANQGSEA. CDR3 sequence (DNA): TGCAGCGTTAAGCAGGGTTCTGGAAACACCATATATTTT. This translates into CSVKQGSGNTIYF.

There are many counts of this clonotype. This chain joins TRBV7-9 and TRBJ2-5; no reliable D call. Germline values: CDR1 SEHNR, CDR2 FQNEAQ (reference sequence). The CDR3 covers 13 residues. V was clipped by 3 bases and J by 3 bases, with 8 bases between them. CDR3 sequence reads: CASSFTTEETQYF. The CDR3 DNA follows: TGTGCCAGCAGCTTTACTACGGAAGAGACCCAGTACTTC.

This clonotype was picked up a small number of times. V gene TRBV7-2 combines with J gene TRBJ2-5; TRBD2 matches 9 bases. Germline assignment: CDR1 SGHTA and CDR2 FQGNSA. J lost 1 base, V lost 3 bases, and 3 bases had no gene match. The CDR3 sequence is 15 residues long. In DNA, the CDR3 is TGTGCCAGCAGCTTCGCTAGCGGGACCCAAGAGACCCAGTACTTC. It codes for CASSFASGTQETQYF.

With regard to this clonotype: A much larger clone differs by one base, so this may be a read error. The chain joins TRBV6-6 to TRBJ2-7, with TRBD2 as a possible D gene (5 bases). This CDR3 contains 13 residues. Germline CDR1 reads MNHNY; CDR2 reads SVGAGI (reference sequence). The CDR3 protein is CAGSYTEAYEQYF. The CDR3 DNA is TGTGCCGGCAGTTATACGGAGGCCTACGAGCAGTACTTC.

On this clonotype itself: A read error may be the cause here, since a much bigger clone is one base away. The CDR3 region has the DNA TGTGCCAGCAGCTCCACCATAGATACGCAGAATTTT. Translated: CASSSTIDTQNF. V is TRBV7-9 and J is TRBJ2-3; the D is unclear. This CDR3 contains 12 residues. Germline lookup yields CDR1 SEHNR and CDR2 FQNEAQ (reference sequence).

With respect to this clonotype: A much larger clone lies one base from this, so it may be a read error. The rearrangement links TRBV14 to TRBJ2-6; 8 nucleotides match TRBD2. Germline lookup yields CDR1 SGHDN and CDR2 FVKESK. This CDR3 is built from 19 residues. Germline trimming cut 3 bases from V and 0 bases from J; bases unmatched to any gene: 10. For the CDR3, the DNA is TGTGCCAGCAGCCAGGATCCGGGACTAGATGTCTCTGGGGCCAACGTCCTGACTTTC. Amino acid sequence: CASSQDPGLDVSGANVLTF.

The chain uses TRBV29-1 and TRBJ1-2; TRBD1 agrees at 7 bases. V was clipped by 4 bases and J by 8 bases; unmatched bases: 4. CDR3 size: 11 residues. Germline V gene sequence: CDR1 SQVTM, CDR2 ANQGSEA. The CDR3 DNA reads TGCAGCGTTGTGACAGGGCACGGCTACACCTTC. Its translation is CSVVTGHGYTF. The entire variable domain, with the rest obtained from reference TRBV29-1 and TRBJ1-2, is as follows: SAVISQKPSRDICQRGTSLTIQCQVDSQVTMMFWYRQQPGQSLTLIATANQGSEATYESGFVIDKFPISRPNLTFSTLTVSNMSPEDSSIYLCSVVTGHGYTFGSGTRLTVV.

This clonotype was detected a few times. This chain connects TRBV11-3 to TRBJ1-1, with D possibly being TRBD1 (6 bases). V was shortened by 5 bases and J by 3 bases, with 13 bases between the two germline ends. CDR1 is SGHNT and CDR2 is YENEEA in the germline V gene. The CDR3 is made up of 14 amino acids. CDR3 DNA sequence: TGTGCCAGCAGCGAAACAGGGAGGCACACTGAAGCTTTCTTT. This codes for CASSETGRHTEAFF. The variable domain in full, with the rest retrieved from reference TRBV11-3 and TRBJ1-1, is EAGVVQSPRYKIIEKKQPVAFWCNPISGHNTLYWYLQNLGQGPELLIRYENEEAVDDSQLPKDRFSAERLKGVDSTLKIQPAELGDSAVYLCASSETGRHTEAFFGQGTRLTVV.

As concerns this clonotype: Possible read error: a much larger clone is one base away. The V call is TRBV28, the J call TRBJ2-6; the D gene is possibly TRBD2 (5 bases). Looked up from germline, CDR1 is MDHEN and CDR2 is SYDVKM. The germline V and J ends were trimmed by 5 bases and 1 base, with 18 bases remaining between them. The CDR3 sequence is 18 residues long. DNA of the CDR3: TGTGCCAGCAGTCTCTATATTTCCGCGGGTTCTGGGGCCAACGTCCTGACTTTC. Amino acids: CASSLYISAGSGANVLTF.

Regarding this clonotype: Possible read error: a much larger clone is one base away. The rearrangement links TRBV14 to TRBJ1-1; perhaps TRBD1 as D (6 bases). Germline CDR1 is SGHDN and CDR2 is FVKESK. Trimming shortened V by 0 bases and J by 4 bases, and 18 bases separated the two germline ends. This CDR3 is built from 17 residues. The CDR3 loop reads CASSQETGTRMSTEAFF. The CDR3 nucleotides read TGTGCCAGCAGCCAAGAAACCGGGACACGGATGAGCACTGAAGCTTTCTTT.

This clonotype was counted a single time. A read error is likely here: a far larger clone is one base away. V usage is TRBV7-2 and J usage is TRBJ2-3; no clear D. The V and J ends lost 8 bases and 3 bases respectively, with 9 bases between them. Germline CDR1 SGHTA, CDR2 FQGNSA. The CDR3 runs 12 residues. This CDR3 reads CASGPLTDTQYF. The CDR3 nucleotides read TGTGCCAGCGGCCCTCTAACAGATACGCAGTATTTT.

About this clonotype: With a much larger clone just one base away, this may be a read error. The rearrangement uses TRBV27 and TRBJ2-7; D possibly matches TRBD1 or TRBD2 (5 bases each). V was shortened by 1 base and J by 6 bases, with 19 bases between the two germline ends. The CDR3 consists of 16 residues. Germline V gene lookup returns CDR1 MNHEY and CDR2 SMNVEV (reference sequence). The CDR3 here is CASSLWARQGSAEQYF. The CDR3 coding sequence is TGTGCCAGCAGTTTATGGGCCCGGCAGGGTAGCGCCGAGCAGTACTTC.

The chain carries TRBV29-1 and TRBJ2-1, with 8 bases matching TRBD2. With 1 base clipped from V and 4 bases from J, the junction kept 6 bases outside the gene matches. Germline CDR1 reads SQVTM; CDR2 reads ANQGSEA. This CDR3 region has 15 residues. The CDR3 coding sequence is TGCAGCGTTGAAGGGGTAGCGGGACTTTACAATGAGCAGTTCTTC. This translates into CSVEGVAGLYNEQFF.

This clonotype was observed many times. The chain joins TRBV12-3 or TRBV12-4 to TRBJ2-3; 8 nucleotides agree with TRBD1. CDR3 length: 14 residues. V shed 8 bases, J shed 4 bases, and the junction held 8 bases outside the gene matches. The CDR3 nucleotides read TGTGCCAGCGGCGGACAGGGTAGTCCAGATACGCAGTATTTT. Protein sequence: CASGGQGSPDTQYF.

The table lists this clonotype with a few counts. The chain carries TRBV5-6 and TRBJ2-5; D gene uncertain. This CDR3 spans 15 amino acids. Germline CDR1 reads SGHDT; CDR2 reads YYEEEE. V lost 0 bases, J lost 1 base, and 10 bases lay in between. The CDR3 region is CASSLEQKIQETQYF. The CDR3, as DNA: TGTGCCAGCAGCTTGGAGCAGAAGATCCAAGAGACCCAGTACTTC. The variable domain in full, completed from reference TRBV5-6 and TRBJ2-5, reads DAGVTQSPTHLIKTRGQQVTLRCSPKSGHDTVSWYQQALGQGPQFIFQYYEEEERQRGNFPDRFSGHQFPNYSSELNVNALLLGDSALYLCASSLEQKIQETQYFGPGTRLLVL.

A few counts support this clonotype. This chain uses TRBV10-1 with TRBJ2-5; D is uncertain. The CDR3 consists of 15 residues. V lost 0 bases to trimming and J lost 0 bases, with 8 bases between them. Germline loops: CDR1 WNHNN, CDR2 SYGVQD (reference sequence). The CDR3 sequence is CASSESSTYQETQYF. The CDR3 DNA is TGCGCCAGCAGTGAGTCGAGCACGTACCAAGAGACCCAGTACTTC.

This clonotype was seen only a few times. The chain combines TRBV6-5 with TRBJ2-2; the D gene is possibly TRBD2 (6 bases). This CDR3 spans 14 amino acids. V was pared by 2 bases and J by 11 bases, with 15 bases between. Germline CDR1 reads MNHEY; CDR2 reads SVGAGI. The DNA for the CDR3 is TGTGCCAGCAGTTACGTCAGCGGCGGGGTCGAGCTGTTTTTT. This encodes CASSYVSGGVELFF.